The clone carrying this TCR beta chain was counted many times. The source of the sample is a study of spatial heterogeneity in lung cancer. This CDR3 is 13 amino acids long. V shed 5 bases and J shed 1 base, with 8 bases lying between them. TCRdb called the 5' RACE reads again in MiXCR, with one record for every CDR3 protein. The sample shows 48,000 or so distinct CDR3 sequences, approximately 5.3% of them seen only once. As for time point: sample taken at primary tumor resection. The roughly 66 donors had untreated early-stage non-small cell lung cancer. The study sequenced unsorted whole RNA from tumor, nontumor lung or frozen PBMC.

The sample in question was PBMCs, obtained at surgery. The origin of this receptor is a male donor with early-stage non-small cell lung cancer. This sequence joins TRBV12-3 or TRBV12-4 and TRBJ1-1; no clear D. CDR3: CASSQMQNTEAFF. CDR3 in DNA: TGTGCCAGCAGTCAGATGCAGAACACTGAAGCTTTCTTT.